These 8 T cell receptor beta chains share one sample of origin, sequenced in a study of human T cells and chemical hapten exposure. Time point specified: pre-sensitization, week 0. The treatment denotes: therapeutic diphenylcyclopropenone sensitization with weekly scalp DPC. TCRdb re-derived calls from the RACE reads in MiXCR, one entry per CDR3 protein. The sample carries about 350,000 distinct CDR3 sequences, 4.5% to 7% recorded once. This material consisted of whole blood, taken in connection with sensitization to the hapten diphenylcyclopropenone (DPC). The receptors derive from a young woman with alopecia areata. Some clones in this sample may be carry-over from other donors' samples.

In this sample, this clonotype turned up a few times. The V call is TRBV20-1, the J call TRBJ2-7; 7 bases match TRBD2. Germline CDR1 is DFQATT and CDR2 is SNEGSKA (reference sequence). Losses at the gene ends were 0 bases for V and 4 bases for J; bases not matched to a gene: 9. The CDR3 has 15 residues. The CDR3 sequence is CSARDQRGEQYEQYF. CDR3 DNA sequence: TGCAGTGCTAGAGACCAGCGGGGCGAGCAATACGAGCAGTACTTC.

This clonotype came up a few times. J is TRBJ2-3 and V is TRBV20-1; 9 bases align to TRBD1. Germline V gene sequence: CDR1 DFQATT, CDR2 SNEGSKA (reference sequence). Germline trimming cut 2 bases from V and 4 bases from J; bases unmatched to any gene: 4. The CDR3 totals 14 residues. The CDR3 nucleotides read TGCAGTGCTAGACCGGGACAGGGACCAGATACGCAGTATTTT. It yields the protein CSARPGQGPDTQYF.

This clonotype showed up just a few times. Relative to the germline gene, one junction end is altered; a read error may explain this. The chain links TRBV7-9 to TRBJ2-5, with D perhaps TRBD1 or TRBD2 (5 bases each). This CDR3 comprises 9 residues. CDR1 and CDR2 from the germline V gene are SEHNR and FQNEAQ (reference sequence). CDR3 in amino acids: CASSRDGPF. The CDR3 coding sequence is TGTGCCAGCAGCCGGGACGGTCCCTTC.

This clonotype turned up a few times. The chain couples TRBV7-2 to TRBJ2-7, with 11 bases aligning to TRBD2. The CDR3 extends over 15 amino acids. Germline V gene lookup returns CDR1 SGHTA and CDR2 FQGNSA. The ends lost 5 bases at V and 4 bases at J; junction bases unmatched: 7. The CDR3 sequence is CASSVSSGGLYEQYF. CDR3 nucleotide sequence: TGTGCCAGCAGCGTTTCTAGCGGGGGGCTGTACGAGCAGTACTTC.

Comments on this clonotype: This may arise from a read error, as a much more abundant clone is one base away. The CDR3 end shows no conserved phenylalanine or tryptophan, and so a read error is likely. This rearrangement joins TRBV7-9 to TRBJ1-1, with no clear D. The CDR3 is 14 amino acids. Trimming removed 5 bases from V and 3 bases from J, with 13 bases in between. The germline gives CDR1 SEHNR, CDR2 FQNEAQ (reference sequence). CDR3 protein: CASSPYTYDTEAFL. Here the CDR3 DNA reads TGTGCCAGCAGCCCTTATACGTACGACACTGAAGCTTTCTTA.

This clonotype was picked up many times. The V call is TRBV10-3, the J call TRBJ2-7, with a possible D match to TRBD1 (6 bases). V was clipped by 4 bases and J by 4 bases, with 8 bases between them. This CDR3 comprises 12 residues. Germline CDR1 is ENHRY and CDR2 is SYGVKD. For the CDR3, the DNA is TGTGCCATCAGTGGAAGGGGGTACGAGCAGTACTTC. The encoded protein is CAISGRGYEQYF.

This clonotype was seen repeatedly, ten times or more. V and J are TRBV3-1 and TRBJ2-1; TRBD2 matches 10 bases. The trim removed 4 bases at V and 4 bases at J, leaving 4 bases unmatched. This CDR3 spans 15 amino acids. Germline V CDR1 and CDR2: LGHDT, YNNKEL (reference sequence). The CDR3 sequence is CASSRASGGYNEQFF. In DNA form, the CDR3 reads TGTGCCAGCAGCCGGGCTAGCGGGGGTTACAATGAGCAGTTCTTC.

This clonotype was seen repeatedly, ten times or more. As DNA, the CDR3 is TGTGCCAGCAGTTTAGGTGGGGTGGATCAGCCCCAGCATTTT. It is translated as CASSLGGVDQPQHF. The V and J genes are TRBV27 and TRBJ1-5; D ambiguous. V was clipped by 2 bases and J by 5 bases, with 10 bases between them. There are 14 residues in the CDR3. Germline loops: CDR1 MNHEY, CDR2 SMNVEV (reference sequence).